Listed here is a single T cell receptor (beta chain). Sequencing used immunoSEQ multiplex PCR; TCRdb keeps in-frame clones, though not all of them. The profile covers 300,000 or so clones, with around nine tenths appearing a single time and 4.5% to 7% taken by the ten largest. The length of the CDR3 is 15 residues. Trimming stripped 2 bases from V and 4 bases from J, with 11 bases between. Germline V CDR1 and CDR2: MDHEN, SYDVKM. These data are taken from a study of blood T cell repertoires in COVID-19. The source of this sequence is a woman aged 30 to 39 who had recovered from COVID-19. This chain joins TRBV28 and TRBJ2-2; D possibly corresponds to TRBD1 (6 bases). The material sequenced was PBMCs or T cells enriched from blood (not recorded which). In DNA, the CDR3 is TGTGCCAGCAGTTTACCCAGGGGTGCCACCGGGGAGCTGTTTTTT. It specifies CASSLPRGATGELFF. The whole variable domain, filled in from reference TRBV28 and TRBJ2-2, reads DVKVTQSSRYLVKRTGEKVFLECVQDMDHENMFWYRQDPGLGLRLIYFSYDVKMKEKGDIPEGYSVSREKKERFSLILESASTNQTSMYLCASSLPRGATGELFFGEGSRLTVL.